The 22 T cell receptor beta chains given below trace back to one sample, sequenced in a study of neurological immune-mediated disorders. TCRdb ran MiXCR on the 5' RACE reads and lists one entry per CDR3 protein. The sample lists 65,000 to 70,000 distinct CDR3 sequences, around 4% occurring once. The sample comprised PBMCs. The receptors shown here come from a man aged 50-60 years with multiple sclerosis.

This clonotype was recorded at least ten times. The CDR3 loop is CSAIGAINSPLHF. CDR3 nucleotide sequence: TGCAGTGCGATTGGAGCCATTAATTCACCCCTCCACTTT. The chain combines TRBV20-1 with TRBJ1-6, with D unclear. Germline CDR1 is DFQATT and CDR2 is SNEGSKA (reference sequence). The length of the CDR3 is 13 residues. Trimming took 6 bases from V and 6 from J, leaving 12 bases between them.

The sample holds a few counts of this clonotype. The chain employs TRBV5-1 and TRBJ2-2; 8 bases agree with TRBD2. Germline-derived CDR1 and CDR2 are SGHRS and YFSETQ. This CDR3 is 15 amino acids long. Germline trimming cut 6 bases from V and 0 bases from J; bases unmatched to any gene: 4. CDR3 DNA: TGCGCCAGCAATGGCGGGGGGCCGAACACCGGGGAGCTGTTTTTT. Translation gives CASNGGGPNTGELFF.

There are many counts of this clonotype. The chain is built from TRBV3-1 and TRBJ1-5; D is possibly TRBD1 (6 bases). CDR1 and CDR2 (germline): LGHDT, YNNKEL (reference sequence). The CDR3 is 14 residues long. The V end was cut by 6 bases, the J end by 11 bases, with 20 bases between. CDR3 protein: CASSLAGAPRSQHF. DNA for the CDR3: TGTGCCAGCAGTTTAGCGGGGGCTCCCAGGTCCCAGCATTTT.

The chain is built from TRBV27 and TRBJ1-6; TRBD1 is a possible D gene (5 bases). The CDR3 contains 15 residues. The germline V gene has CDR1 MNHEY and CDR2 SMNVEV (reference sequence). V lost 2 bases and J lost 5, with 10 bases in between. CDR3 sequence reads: CASSLGGVHNSPLHF. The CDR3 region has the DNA TGTGCCAGCAGTTTAGGGGGGGTGCATAATTCACCCCTCCACTTT.

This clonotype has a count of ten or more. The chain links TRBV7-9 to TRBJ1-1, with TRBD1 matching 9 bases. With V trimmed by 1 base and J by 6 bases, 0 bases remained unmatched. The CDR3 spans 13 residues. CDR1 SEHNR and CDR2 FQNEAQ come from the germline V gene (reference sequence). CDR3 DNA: TGTGCCAGCAGCTTAGGGACAGGGGCTGAAGCTTTCTTT. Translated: CASSLGTGAEAFF.

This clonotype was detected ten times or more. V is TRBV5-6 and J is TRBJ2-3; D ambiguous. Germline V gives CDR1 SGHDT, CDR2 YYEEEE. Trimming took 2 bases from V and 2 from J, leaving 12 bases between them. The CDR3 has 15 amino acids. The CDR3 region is CASSFVGWSTDTQYF. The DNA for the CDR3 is TGTGCCAGCAGCTTTGTCGGTTGGTCCACAGATACGCAGTATTTT.

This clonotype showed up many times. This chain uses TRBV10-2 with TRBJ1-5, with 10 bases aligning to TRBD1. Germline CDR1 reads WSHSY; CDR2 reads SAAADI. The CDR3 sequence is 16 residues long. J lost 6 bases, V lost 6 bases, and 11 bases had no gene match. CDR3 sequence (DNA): TGCGCCAGCAGAGCGTCCGGGACAGGGGTCGGTCAGCCCCAGCATTTT. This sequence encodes CASRASGTGVGQPQHF.

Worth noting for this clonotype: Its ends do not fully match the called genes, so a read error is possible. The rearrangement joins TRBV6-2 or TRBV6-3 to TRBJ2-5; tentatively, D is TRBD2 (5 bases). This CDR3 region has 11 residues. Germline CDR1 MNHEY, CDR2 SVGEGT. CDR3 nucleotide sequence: TGTGCCAGCAGTGACGGGCCCACGGGGAACTTC. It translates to CASSDGPTGNF.

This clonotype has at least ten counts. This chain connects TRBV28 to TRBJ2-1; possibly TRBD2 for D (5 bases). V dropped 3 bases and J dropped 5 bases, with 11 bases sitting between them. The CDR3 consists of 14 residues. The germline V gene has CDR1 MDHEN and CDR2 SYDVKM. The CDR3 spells CASSFRDYHNEQFF. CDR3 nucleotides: TGTGCCAGCAGTTTTCGAGACTATCACAATGAGCAGTTCTTC.

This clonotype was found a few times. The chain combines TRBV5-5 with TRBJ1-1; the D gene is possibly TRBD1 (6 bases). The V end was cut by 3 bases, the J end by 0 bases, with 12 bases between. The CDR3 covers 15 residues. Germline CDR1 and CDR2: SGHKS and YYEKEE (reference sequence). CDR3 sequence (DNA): TGTGCCAGCAGCTCTCCCGGGACAATGAACACTGAAGCTTTCTTT. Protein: CASSSPGTMNTEAFF.

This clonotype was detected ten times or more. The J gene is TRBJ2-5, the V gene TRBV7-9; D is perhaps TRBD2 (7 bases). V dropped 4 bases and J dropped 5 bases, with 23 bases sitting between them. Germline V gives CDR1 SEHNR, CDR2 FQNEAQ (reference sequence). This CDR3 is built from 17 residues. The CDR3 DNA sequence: TGTGCCAGCAGCTCACCCTCTATAAGGGGGGGCGCCGAGACCCAGTACTTC. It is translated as CASSSPSIRGGAETQYF.

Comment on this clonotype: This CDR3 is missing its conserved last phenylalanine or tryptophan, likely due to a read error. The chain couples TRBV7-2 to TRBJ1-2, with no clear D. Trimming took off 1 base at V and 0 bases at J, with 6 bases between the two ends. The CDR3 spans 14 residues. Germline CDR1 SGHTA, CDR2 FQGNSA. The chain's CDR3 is CASSLGGTNYGYTC. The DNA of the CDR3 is TGTGCCAGCAGCTTAGGAGGCACTAACTATGGCTACACCTGC.

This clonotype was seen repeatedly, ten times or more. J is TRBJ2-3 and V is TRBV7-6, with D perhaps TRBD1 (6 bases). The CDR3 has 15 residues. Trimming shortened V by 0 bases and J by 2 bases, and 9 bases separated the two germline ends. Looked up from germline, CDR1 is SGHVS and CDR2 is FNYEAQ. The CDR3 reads CASSLARTVTDTQYF. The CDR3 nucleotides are TGTGCCAGCAGCTTAGCAAGGACAGTCACAGATACGCAGTATTTT.

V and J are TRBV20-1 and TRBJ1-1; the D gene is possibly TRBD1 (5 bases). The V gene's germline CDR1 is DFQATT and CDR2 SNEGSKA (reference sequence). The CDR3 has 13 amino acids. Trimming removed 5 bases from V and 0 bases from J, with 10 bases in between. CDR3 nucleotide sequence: TGCAGTGCTCAAGGGACCCTGAACACTGAAGCTTTCTTT. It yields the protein CSAQGTLNTEAFF.

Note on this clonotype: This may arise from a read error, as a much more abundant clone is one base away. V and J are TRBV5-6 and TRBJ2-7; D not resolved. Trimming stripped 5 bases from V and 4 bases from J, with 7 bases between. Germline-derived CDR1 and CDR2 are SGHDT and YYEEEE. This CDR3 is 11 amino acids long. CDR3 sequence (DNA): TGTGCCAGCAGATTCGATTACGAGCAGTACTTC. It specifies CASRFDYEQYF.

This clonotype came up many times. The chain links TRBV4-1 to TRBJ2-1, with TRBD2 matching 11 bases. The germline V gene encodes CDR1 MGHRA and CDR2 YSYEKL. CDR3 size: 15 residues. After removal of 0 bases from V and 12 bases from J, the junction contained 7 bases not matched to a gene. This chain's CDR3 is CASSQDGSGGAPQFF. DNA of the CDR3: TGCGCCAGCAGCCAAGATGGTAGCGGGGGGGCCCCGCAGTTCTTC.

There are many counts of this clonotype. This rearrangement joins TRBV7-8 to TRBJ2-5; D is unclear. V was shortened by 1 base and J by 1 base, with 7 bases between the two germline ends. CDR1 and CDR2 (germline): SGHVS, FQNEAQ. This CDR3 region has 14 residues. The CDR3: CASSLEAFQETQYF. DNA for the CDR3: TGTGCCAGCAGCTTAGAAGCATTCCAAGAGACCCAGTACTTC.

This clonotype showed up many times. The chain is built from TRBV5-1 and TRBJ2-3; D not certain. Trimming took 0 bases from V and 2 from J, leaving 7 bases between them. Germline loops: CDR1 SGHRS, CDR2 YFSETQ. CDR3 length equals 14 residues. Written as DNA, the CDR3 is TGCGCCAGCAGCTTGGCCGAAACCACAGATACGCAGTATTTT. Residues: CASSLAETTDTQYF. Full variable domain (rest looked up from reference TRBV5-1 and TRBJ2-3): KAGVTQTPRYLIKTRGQQVTLSCSPISGHRSVSWYQQTPGQGLQFLFEYFSETQRNKGNFPGRFSGRQFSNSRSEMNVSTLELGDSALYLCASSLAETTDTQYFGPGTRLTVL.

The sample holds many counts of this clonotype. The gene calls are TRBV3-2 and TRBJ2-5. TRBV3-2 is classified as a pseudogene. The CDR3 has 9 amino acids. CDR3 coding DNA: TGTGCCAGCAGCCAAAAAGAGTACTTC. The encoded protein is CASSQKEYF.

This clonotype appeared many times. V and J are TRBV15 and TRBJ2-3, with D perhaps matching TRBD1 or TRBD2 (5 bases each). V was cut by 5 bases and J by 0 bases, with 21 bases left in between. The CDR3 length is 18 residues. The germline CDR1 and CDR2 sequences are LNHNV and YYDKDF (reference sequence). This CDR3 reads CATSGPGRFSPSTDTQYF. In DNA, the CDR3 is TGTGCCACCAGCGGACCAGGGAGATTTTCCCCTAGCACAGATACGCAGTATTTT.

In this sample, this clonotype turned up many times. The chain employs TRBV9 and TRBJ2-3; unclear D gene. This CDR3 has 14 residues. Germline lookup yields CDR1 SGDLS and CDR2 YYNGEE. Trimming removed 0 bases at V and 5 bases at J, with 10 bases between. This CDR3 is CASSVGELGDTQYF. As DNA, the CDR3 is TGTGCCAGCAGCGTAGGTGAGCTCGGAGATACGCAGTATTTT.

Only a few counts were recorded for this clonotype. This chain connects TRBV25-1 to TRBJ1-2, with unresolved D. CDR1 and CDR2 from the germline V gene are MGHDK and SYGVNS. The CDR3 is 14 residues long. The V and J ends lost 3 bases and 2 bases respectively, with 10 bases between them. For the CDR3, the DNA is TGTGCCAGCAGTGAGATGGGCGGGAACTATGGCTACACCTTC. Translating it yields CASSEMGGNYGYTF.